This T cell receptor (beta chain) was recorded in a study of T cells in Graves' hyperthyroidism and ophthalmopathy. General study results and limits: Most clonotypes expanded in thyroid above 0.001 were likewise present in blood.

Stable Graves' hyperthyroidism meant no ophthalmopathy progression within 18 months. RNA transcripts yielded amplified TCR beta CDR3 regions. The HTBI set primed first-round TCR CDR3 RT-PCR. TCRdb recomputed calls from the multiplex PCR reads with MiXCR, one row per CDR3 protein. The table includes 300,000 to 450,000 distinct CDR3 sequences, about 15% detected once. A few counts support this clonotype. The antigen is undetermined. Deletions cut 5 bases from V and 7 bases from J, with 17 bases between. The CDR3 has 13 amino acids. Per the germline V gene, CDR1 is GTSNPN and CDR2 is SVGIG (reference sequence).

The clonotype was recovered from a woman aged 30 to 39 with Graves' hyperthyroidism. The J gene is TRBJ1-2, the V gene TRBV30; maybe TRBD1 (6 bases). Sequencing was done on a sample of blood. The CDR3 nucleotides read TGTGCCTGGCGAGTGGGGGGGCTGGTTGGCTACACCTTC. It specifies CAWRVGGLVGYTF.